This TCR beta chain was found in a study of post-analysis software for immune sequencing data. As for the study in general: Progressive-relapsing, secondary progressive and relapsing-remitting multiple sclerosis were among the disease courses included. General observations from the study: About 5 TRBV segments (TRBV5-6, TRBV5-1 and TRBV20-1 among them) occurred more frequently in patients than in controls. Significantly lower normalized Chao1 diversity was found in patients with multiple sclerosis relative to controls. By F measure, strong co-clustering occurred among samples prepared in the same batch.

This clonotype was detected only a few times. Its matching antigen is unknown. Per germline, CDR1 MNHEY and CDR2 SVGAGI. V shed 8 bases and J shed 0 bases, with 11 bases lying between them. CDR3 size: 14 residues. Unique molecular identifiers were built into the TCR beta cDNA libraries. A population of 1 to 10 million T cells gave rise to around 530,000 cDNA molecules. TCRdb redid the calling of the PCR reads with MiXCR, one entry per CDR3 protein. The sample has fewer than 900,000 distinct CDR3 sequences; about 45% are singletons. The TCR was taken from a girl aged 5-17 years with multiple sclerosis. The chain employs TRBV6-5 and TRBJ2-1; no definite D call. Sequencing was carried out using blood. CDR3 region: CASADLHSYNEQFF. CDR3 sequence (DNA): TGTGCCAGCGCAGACCTCCACTCCTACAATGAGCAGTTCTTC.